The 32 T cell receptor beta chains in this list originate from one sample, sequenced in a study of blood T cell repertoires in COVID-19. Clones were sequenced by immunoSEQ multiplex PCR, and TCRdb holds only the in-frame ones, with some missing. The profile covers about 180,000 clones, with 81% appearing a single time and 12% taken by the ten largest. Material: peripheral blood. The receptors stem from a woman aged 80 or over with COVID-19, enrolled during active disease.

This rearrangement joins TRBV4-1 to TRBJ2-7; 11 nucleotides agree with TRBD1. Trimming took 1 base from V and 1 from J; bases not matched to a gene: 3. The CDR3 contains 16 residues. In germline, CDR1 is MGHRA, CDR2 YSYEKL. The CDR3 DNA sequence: TGCGCCAGCAGCCAAGGGGGACAGGGGGTATCCTACGAGCAGTACTTC. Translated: CASSQGGQGVSYEQYF.

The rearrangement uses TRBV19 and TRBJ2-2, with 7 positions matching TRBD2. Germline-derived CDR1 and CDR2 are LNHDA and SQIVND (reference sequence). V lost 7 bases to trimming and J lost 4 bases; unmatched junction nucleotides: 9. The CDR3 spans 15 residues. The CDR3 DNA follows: TGTGCCAGTACCTCGGGGGGTGCGGGCACCGGGGAGCTGTTTTTT. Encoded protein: CASTSGGAGTGELFF.

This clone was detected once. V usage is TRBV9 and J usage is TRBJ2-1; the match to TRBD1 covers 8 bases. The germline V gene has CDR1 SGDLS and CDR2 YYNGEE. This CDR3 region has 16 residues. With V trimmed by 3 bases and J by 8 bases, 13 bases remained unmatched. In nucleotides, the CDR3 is TGTGCCAGCAGCGCACGGACAGGGCTGTACTCGCATGAGCAGTTCTTC. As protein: CASSARTGLYSHEQFF.

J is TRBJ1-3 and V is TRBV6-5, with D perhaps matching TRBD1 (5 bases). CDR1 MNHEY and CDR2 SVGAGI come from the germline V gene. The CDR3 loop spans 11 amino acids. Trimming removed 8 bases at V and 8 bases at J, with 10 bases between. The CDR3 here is CASHDSYTIYF. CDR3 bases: TGTGCCAGCCACGACAGCTACACCATATATTTT.

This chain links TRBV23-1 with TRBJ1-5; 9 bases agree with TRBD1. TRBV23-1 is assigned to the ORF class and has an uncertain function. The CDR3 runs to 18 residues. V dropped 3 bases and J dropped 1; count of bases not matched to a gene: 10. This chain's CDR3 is CASSHVPGQGSSNQPQHF. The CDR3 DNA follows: TGCGCCAGCAGTCACGTCCCGGGACAGGGTTCGAGCAATCAGCCCCAGCATTTT.

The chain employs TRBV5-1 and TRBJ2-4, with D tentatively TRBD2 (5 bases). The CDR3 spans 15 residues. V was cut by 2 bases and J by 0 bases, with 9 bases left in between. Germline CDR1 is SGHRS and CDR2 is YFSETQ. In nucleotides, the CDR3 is TGCGCCAGCAGCTTACTAGAGGGAGCCAAAAACATTCAGTACTTC. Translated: CASSLLEGAKNIQYF.

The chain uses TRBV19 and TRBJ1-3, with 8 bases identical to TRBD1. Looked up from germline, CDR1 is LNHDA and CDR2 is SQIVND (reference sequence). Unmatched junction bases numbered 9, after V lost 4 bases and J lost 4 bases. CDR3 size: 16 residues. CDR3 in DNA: TGTGCCAGTAGTAAGAGGACAGGGAATTCCGGAAACACCATATATTTT. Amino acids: CASSKRTGNSGNTIYF.

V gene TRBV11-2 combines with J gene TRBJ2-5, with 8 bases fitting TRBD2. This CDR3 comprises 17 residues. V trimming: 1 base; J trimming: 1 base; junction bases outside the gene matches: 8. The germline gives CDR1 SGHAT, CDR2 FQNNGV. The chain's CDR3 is CASSLVSSGSIQETQYF. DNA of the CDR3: TGTGCCAGCAGCTTAGTCTCCAGCGGGAGCATCCAAGAGACCCAGTACTTC.

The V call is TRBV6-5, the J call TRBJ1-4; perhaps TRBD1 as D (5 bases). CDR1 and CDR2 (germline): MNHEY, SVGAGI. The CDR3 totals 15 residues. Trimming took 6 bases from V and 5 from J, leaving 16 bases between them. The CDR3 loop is CASSPGTEINEKLFF. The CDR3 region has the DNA TGTGCCAGCAGCCCGGGGACTGAAATCAATGAAAAACTGTTTTTT.

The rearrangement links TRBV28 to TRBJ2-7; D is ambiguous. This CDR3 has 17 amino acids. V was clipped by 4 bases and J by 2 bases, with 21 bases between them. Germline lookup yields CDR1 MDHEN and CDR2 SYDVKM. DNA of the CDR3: TGTGCCAGCAGTTCCGACACGACGGCTCTGGTTACCTACGAGCAGTACTTC. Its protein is CASSSDTTALVTYEQYF.

This CDR3 reads CASSQLRGGVRAETQYF. DNA of the CDR3: TGTGCCAGCAGCCAACTACGGGGGGGCGTTAGAGCGGAGACCCAGTACTTC. The rearrangement uses TRBV14 and TRBJ2-5; 8 nucleotides line up with TRBD2. J was trimmed by 5 bases and V by 2 bases; bases with no gene match: 13. Per the germline V gene, CDR1 is SGHDN and CDR2 is FVKESK. CDR3 length: 17 amino acids.

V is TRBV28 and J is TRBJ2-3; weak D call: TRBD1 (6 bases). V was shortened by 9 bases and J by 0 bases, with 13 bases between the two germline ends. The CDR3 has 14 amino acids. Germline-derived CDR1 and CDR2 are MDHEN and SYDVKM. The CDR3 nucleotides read TGTGCCAGGTACACAGGGCCAAGCACAGATACGCAGTATTTT. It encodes CARYTGPSTDTQYF.

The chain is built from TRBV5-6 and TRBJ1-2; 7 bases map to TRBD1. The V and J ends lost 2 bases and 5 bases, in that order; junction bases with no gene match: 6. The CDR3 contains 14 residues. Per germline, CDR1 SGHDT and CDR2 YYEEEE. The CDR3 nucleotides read TGTGCCAGCAGCTTTGACAGGGCTCGTTATGGCTACACCTTC. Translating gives CASSFDRARYGYTF.

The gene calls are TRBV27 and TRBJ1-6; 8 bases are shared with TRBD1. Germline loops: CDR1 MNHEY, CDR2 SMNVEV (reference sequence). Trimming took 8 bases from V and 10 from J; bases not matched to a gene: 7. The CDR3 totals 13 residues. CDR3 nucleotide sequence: TGTGCCAGCTCCCCGACAGGGGACTCACCCCTCCACTTT. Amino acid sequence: CASSPTGDSPLHF.

Written as DNA, the CDR3 is TGTGCCAGCAGCCCTGTCGGACAGGCGAAAAAGTACAATGAGCAGTTCTTC. Its translation: CASSPVGQAKKYNEQFF. This chain joins TRBV7-9 and TRBJ2-1; TRBD1 matches 7 bases. Germline assignment: CDR1 SEHNR and CDR2 FQNEAQ (reference sequence). The CDR3 has 17 residues. V dropped 5 bases and J dropped 4; count of bases not matched to a gene: 14.

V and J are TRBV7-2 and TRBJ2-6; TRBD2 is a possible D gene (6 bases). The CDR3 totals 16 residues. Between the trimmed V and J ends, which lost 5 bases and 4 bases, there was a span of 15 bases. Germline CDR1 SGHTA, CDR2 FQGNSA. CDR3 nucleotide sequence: TGTGCCAGCAGCCTTATTAGGAGGGTCGGGGCCAACGTCCTGACTTTC. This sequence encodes CASSLIRRVGANVLTF.

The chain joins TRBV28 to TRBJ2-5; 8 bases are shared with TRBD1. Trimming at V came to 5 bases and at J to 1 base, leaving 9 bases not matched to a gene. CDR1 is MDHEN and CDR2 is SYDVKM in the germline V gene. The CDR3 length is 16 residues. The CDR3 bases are TGTGCCAGCAGTGCCGGGACAGGAGGACTCCAAGAGACCCAGTACTTC. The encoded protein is CASSAGTGGLQETQYF.

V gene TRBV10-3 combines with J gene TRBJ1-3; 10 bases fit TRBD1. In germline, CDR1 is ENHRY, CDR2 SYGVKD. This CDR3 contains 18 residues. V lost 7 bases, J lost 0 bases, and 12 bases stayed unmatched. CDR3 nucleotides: TGTGCCATCAACCCCAGTCGACAGGGGGCCATCTCTGGAAACACCATATATTTT. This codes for CAINPSRQGAISGNTIYF.

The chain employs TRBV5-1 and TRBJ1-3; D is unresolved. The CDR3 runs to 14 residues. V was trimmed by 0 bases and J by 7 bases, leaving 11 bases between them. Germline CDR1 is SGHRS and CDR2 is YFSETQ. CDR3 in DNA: TGCGCCAGCAGCTTGGCGGCAGTCGGGAACACCATATATTTT. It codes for CASSLAAVGNTIYF.

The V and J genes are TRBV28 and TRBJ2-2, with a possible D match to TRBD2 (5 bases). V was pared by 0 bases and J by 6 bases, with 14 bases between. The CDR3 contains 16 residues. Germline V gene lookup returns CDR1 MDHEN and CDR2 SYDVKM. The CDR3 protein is CASSLWRATRSGELFF. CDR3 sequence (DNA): TGTGCCAGCAGTTTATGGCGGGCCACGAGGTCCGGGGAGCTGTTTTTT.

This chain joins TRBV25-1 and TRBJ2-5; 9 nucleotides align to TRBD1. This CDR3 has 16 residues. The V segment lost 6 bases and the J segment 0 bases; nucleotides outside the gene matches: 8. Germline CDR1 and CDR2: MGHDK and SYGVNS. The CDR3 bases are TGTGCCAGCAGGGACACGGGGACAGGGCACCAAGAGACCCAGTACTTC. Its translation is CASRDTGTGHQETQYF.

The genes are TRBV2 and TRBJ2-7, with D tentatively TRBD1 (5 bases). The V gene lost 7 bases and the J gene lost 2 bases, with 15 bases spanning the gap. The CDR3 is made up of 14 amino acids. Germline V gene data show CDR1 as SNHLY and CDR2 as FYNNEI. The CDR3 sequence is CASNHPTVTYEQYF. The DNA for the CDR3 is TGTGCCAGCAACCATCCGACAGTAACCTACGAGCAGTACTTC. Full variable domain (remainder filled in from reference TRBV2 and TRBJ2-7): EPEVTQTPSHQVTQMGQEVILRCVPISNHLYFYWYRQILGQKVEFLVSFYNNEISEKSEIFDDQFSVERPDGSNFTLKIRSTKLEDSAMYFCASNHPTVTYEQYFGPGTRLTVT.

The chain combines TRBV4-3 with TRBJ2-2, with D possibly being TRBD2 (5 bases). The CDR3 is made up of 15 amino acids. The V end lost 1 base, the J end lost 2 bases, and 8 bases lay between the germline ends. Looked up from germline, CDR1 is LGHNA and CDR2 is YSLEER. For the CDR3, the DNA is TGCGCCAGCAGCCAAGGGACTTTCAACACCGGGGAGCTGTTTTTT. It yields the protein CASSQGTFNTGELFF.

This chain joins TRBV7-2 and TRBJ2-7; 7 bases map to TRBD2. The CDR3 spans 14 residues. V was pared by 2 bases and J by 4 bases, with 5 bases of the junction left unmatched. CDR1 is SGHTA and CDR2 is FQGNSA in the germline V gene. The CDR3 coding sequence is TGTGCCAGCAGCTTACTGGCTAGCGGATACGAGCAGTACTTC. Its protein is CASSLLASGYEQYF.

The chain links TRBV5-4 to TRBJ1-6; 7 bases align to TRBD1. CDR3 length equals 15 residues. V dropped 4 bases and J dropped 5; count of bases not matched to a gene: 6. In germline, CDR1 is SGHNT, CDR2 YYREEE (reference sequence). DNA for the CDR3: TGTGCCAGCAGCCGACAGGGTTCGGATAATTCACCCCTCCACTTT. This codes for CASSRQGSDNSPLHF.

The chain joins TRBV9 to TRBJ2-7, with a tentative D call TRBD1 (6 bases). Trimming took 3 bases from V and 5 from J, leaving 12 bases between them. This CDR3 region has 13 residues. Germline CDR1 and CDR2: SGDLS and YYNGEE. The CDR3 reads CASSATGSDEQYF. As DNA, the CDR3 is TGTGCCAGCAGCGCGACAGGTTCAGACGAGCAGTACTTC. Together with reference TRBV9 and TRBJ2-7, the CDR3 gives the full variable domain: DSGVTQTPKHLITATGQRVTLRCSPRSGDLSVYWYQQSLDQGLQFLIQYYNGEERAKGNILERFSAQQFPDLHSELNLSSLELGDSALYFCASSATGSDEQYFGPGTRLTVT.

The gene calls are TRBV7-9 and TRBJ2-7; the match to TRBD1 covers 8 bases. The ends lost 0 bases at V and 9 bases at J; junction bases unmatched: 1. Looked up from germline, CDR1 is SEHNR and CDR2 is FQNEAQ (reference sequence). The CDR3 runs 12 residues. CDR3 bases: TGTGCCAGCAGCTTAGCCGGACAGGGGCAGTACTTC. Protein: CASSLAGQGQYF.

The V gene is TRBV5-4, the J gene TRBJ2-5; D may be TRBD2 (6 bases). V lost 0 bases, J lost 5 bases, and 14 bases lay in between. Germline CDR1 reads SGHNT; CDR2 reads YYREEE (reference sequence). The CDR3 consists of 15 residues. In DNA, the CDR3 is TGTGCCAGCAGCTTGGGCCCTAGCGTCAGCGAGACCCAGTACTTC. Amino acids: CASSLGPSVSETQYF. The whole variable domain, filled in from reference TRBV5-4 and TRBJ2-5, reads ETGVTQSPTHLIKTRGQQVTLRCSSQSGHNTVSWYQQALGQGPQFIFQYYREEENGRGNFPPRFSGLQFPNYSSELNVNALELDDSALYLCASSLGPSVSETQYFGPGTRLLVL.

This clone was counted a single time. The CDR3 protein is CASSQEHRWRGRNQPQHF. Written as DNA, the CDR3 is TGCGCCAGCAGCCAAGAACATAGGTGGCGGGGGCGAAATCAGCCCCAGCATTTT. The chain employs TRBV4-1 and TRBJ1-5; a possible D gene is TRBD1 (6 bases). CDR3 size: 18 residues. Germline loops: CDR1 MGHRA, CDR2 YSYEKL. V was shortened by 0 bases and J by 4 bases, with 19 bases between the two germline ends.

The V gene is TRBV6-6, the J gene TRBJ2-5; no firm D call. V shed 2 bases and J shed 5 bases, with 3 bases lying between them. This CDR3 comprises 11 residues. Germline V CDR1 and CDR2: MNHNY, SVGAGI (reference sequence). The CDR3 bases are TGTGCCAGCAGTTACCGGGAGACCCAGTACTTC. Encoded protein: CASSYRETQYF.

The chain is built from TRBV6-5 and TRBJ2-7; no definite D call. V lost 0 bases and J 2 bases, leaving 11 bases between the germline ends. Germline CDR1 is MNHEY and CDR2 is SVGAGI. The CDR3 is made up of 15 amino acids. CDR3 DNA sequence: TGTGCCAGCAGTTACTCGATGTCTAGAACCTACGAGCAGTACTTC. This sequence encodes CASSYSMSRTYEQYF.

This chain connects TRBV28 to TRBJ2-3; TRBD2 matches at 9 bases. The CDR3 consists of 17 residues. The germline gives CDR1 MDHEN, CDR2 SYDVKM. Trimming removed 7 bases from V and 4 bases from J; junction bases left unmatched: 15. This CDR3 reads CASTARVGLANSDTQYF. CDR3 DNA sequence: TGTGCCAGCACCGCCCGTGTGGGACTAGCTAACTCAGATACGCAGTATTTT.